The 20 T cell receptor beta chains below were found in one sample sequenced in a study of blood T cell repertoires in COVID-19 (dated by TCRdb to the early 2020s). The library was generated by the immunoSEQ multiplex PCR assay. TCRdb took over this immuneACCESS table, retaining in-frame rearrangements with V and J assigned. Such tables are incomplete; in checked studies, under half of the missing clones stem from an unresolved V gene, and the remainder is unexplained. The sample records 53,000 or so clones, about 76% of which are singletons. The ten largest clones add up to roughly a fifth of the sample. Sequencing was performed on peripheral blood. The source is a man in his fifties with active or convalescent COVID-19.

The rearrangement links TRBV10-3 to TRBJ1-2; weak D call: TRBD1 (5 bases). Germline CDR1 and CDR2: ENHRY and SYGVKD. V was clipped by 6 bases and J by 5 bases, with 25 bases between them. This CDR3 has 17 residues. The CDR3 DNA sequence: TGTGCCATCAGGAACGGGGCGGGACGAGGGGCGCAGTATGGCTACACCTTC. Encoded protein: CAIRNGAGRGAQYGYTF.

The CDR3 nucleotides read TGTGCCAGTAGTATAGATCGGACAGCTACGCTAGCCAAAAACATTCAGTACTTC. It encodes CASSIDRTATLAKNIQYF. This chain connects TRBV19 to TRBJ2-4, with a possible D match to TRBD1 (6 bases). Germline CDR1 LNHDA, CDR2 SQIVND (reference sequence). Trimming left V 0 bases short and J 0 bases short, with 15 bases between. This CDR3 has 18 residues.

This clone was detected only a few times. The V call is TRBV19, the J call TRBJ2-3, with 8 bases matching TRBD2. Germline CDR1 LNHDA, CDR2 SQIVND (reference sequence). V lost 5 bases, J lost 4 bases, and 8 bases stayed unmatched. There are 15 residues in the CDR3. CDR3 sequence: CASSGGTRGSDTQYF. The CDR3 DNA follows: TGTGCCAGTAGTGGTGGGACTAGAGGGTCAGATACGCAGTATTTT.

CDR3 in amino acids: CASSLNPKLETQYF. The CDR3 DNA is TGTGCCAGCAGCTTGAATCCTAAGCTGGAGACCCAGTACTTC. This rearrangement joins TRBV5-4 to TRBJ2-5, with unresolved D. CDR3 length: 14 amino acids. V shed 1 base and J shed 5 bases, with 12 bases lying between them. Per germline, CDR1 SGHNT and CDR2 YYREEE (reference sequence).

This clone was picked up a small number of times. V is TRBV4-1 and J is TRBJ1-1, with 9 bases matching TRBD1. Trimming cost V 4 bases and J 0 bases; bases outside gene matches: 6. Germline CDR1 is MGHRA and CDR2 is YSYEKL. The CDR3 is 16 residues long. In DNA form, the CDR3 reads TGCGCCAGCAGCCCTGTAACAGGGGGCGTGAACACTGAAGCTTTCTTT. Translating it yields CASSPVTGGVNTEAFF.

The chain employs TRBV19 and TRBJ1-6; no definite D call. Between the trimmed V and J ends, which lost 3 bases and 9 bases, there was a span of 9 bases. This CDR3 is 13 amino acids long. Looked up from germline, CDR1 is LNHDA and CDR2 is SQIVND (reference sequence). Here the CDR3 reads CASSISDSSPLHF. The CDR3 coding sequence is TGTGCCAGTAGTATTTCGGACTCTTCACCCCTCCACTTT. Drawing the rest from reference TRBV19 and TRBJ1-6, the complete variable domain is DGGITQSPKYLFRKEGQNVTLSCEQNLNHDAMYWYRQDPGQGLRLIYYSQIVNDFQKGDIAEGYSVSREKKESFPLTVTSAQKNPTAFYLCASSISDSSPLHFGNGTRLTVT.

The J gene is TRBJ1-2, the V gene TRBV10-3, with a possible D match to TRBD1 (6 bases). The CDR3 length is 13 residues. Germline V gives CDR1 ENHRY, CDR2 SYGVKD. V was trimmed by 5 bases and J by 6 bases, leaving 13 bases between them. The CDR3 region is CAISLTGQDGYTF. As DNA, the CDR3 is TGTGCCATCAGTCTGACAGGCCAGGATGGCTACACCTTC.

This chain links TRBV28 with TRBJ2-1, with D perhaps matching TRBD2 (6 bases). Germline lookup yields CDR1 MDHEN and CDR2 SYDVKM. Trimming cost V 11 bases and J 12 bases, with 11 bases left between them. This CDR3 region has 9 residues. This CDR3 reads CAAGPVQFF. CDR3 DNA: TGTGCCGCGGGACCCGTGCAGTTCTTC. Together with reference TRBV28 and TRBJ2-1, the CDR3 gives the full variable domain: DVKVTQSSRYLVKRTGEKVFLECVQDMDHENMFWYRQDPGLGLRLIYFSYDVKMKEKGDIPEGYSVSREKKERFSLILESASTNQTSMYLCAAGPVQFFGPGTRLTVL.

This chain joins TRBV4-2 and TRBJ1-1; D is undetermined. This CDR3 has 15 amino acids. CDR1 and CDR2 from the germline V gene are LGHNA and YNFKEQ. V lost 1 base and J 1 base, leaving 10 bases between the germline ends. The CDR3: CASSQVYAGNTEAFF. In nucleotides, the CDR3 is TGTGCCAGCAGCCAAGTTTATGCAGGGAACACTGAAGCTTTCTTT.

The chain uses TRBV24-1 and TRBJ2-2; 8 nucleotides agree with TRBD1. The germline CDR1 and CDR2 sequences are KGHDR and SFDVKD. The CDR3 sequence is 17 residues long. With V trimmed by 5 bases and J by 4 bases, 11 bases remained unmatched. CDR3 coding DNA: TGTGCCACCAGTGCCCCGAGAGGACAGGGTGGCACCGGGGAGCTGTTTTTT. Its translation: CATSAPRGQGGTGELFF.

The chain carries TRBV29-1 and TRBJ1-1, with 8 nucleotides matching TRBD1. There are 13 residues in the CDR3. V shed 8 bases, J shed 2 bases, and the junction held 7 bases outside the gene matches. Germline-derived CDR1 and CDR2 are SQVTM and ANQGSEA. The CDR3 reads CSSRDRPNTEAFF. CDR3 coding DNA: TGCAGCTCCCGGGACAGGCCCAACACTGAAGCTTTCTTT.

The chain recombines TRBV6-5 with TRBJ1-4; tentatively, D is TRBD1 (5 bases). The CDR3 has 15 residues. Trimming left V 3 bases short and J 8 bases short, with 16 bases between. The germline gives CDR1 MNHEY, CDR2 SVGAGI. CDR3 amino acids: CASSYRAEGTEKLFF. CDR3 bases: TGTGCCAGCAGTTATCGGGCGGAGGGGACCGAAAAACTGTTTTTT.

V gene TRBV11-2 combines with J gene TRBJ2-7, with 8 positions matching TRBD2. Germline CDR1 SGHAT, CDR2 FQNNGV. The CDR3 covers 16 residues. The V gene end was trimmed by 4 bases and the J gene end by 6 bases; junction bases not matched to a gene: 14. The CDR3 spells CASSSLRGAGGSEQYF. The CDR3 DNA is TGTGCCAGCAGCTCACTGCGGGGGGCTGGAGGGTCCGAGCAGTACTTC.

The chain carries TRBV12-1 and TRBJ2-7; the table names TRBD2, a call not compared with the DNA. TRBV12-1 is an annotated pseudogene. This CDR3 has 19 residues. The CDR3 here is CASSFGAPTGWGGSYEQYF. CDR3 in DNA: TGTGCCAGCAGCTTTGGGGCCCCAACAGGGTGGGGGGGCTCCTACGAGCAGTACTTC.

The chain couples TRBV5-8 to TRBJ2-1; weak D call: TRBD1 (6 bases). Trimming left V 4 bases short and J 0 bases short, with 17 bases between. Germline CDR1 reads SGHTS; CDR2 reads YDEGEE. There are 17 residues in the CDR3. The CDR3 loop reads CASSPRWVRGSYNEQFF. As DNA, the CDR3 is TGTGCCAGCAGCCCTCGGTGGGTCAGGGGCTCCTACAATGAGCAGTTCTTC.

This clone has only a few counts. The chain joins TRBV20-1 to TRBJ1-1, with D unresolved. There are 11 residues in the CDR3. Germline V gene sequence: CDR1 DFQATT, CDR2 SNEGSKA (reference sequence). V gave up 0 bases and J gave up 9 bases, with 8 bases separating them. The CDR3 loop reads CSAREYTKAFF. DNA for the CDR3: TGCAGTGCTAGAGAATACACGAAAGCTTTCTTT.

This clone came up a few times. The chain combines TRBV2 with TRBJ2-3; no clear D. V dropped 3 bases and J dropped 0 bases, with 10 bases sitting between them. Germline CDR1 SNHLY, CDR2 FYNNEI. CDR3 length: 15 residues. In nucleotides, the CDR3 is TGTGCCAGCAGTGAGAACTCACTCAGCACAGATACGCAGTATTTT. Translation gives CASSENSLSTDTQYF.

This chain uses TRBV7-2 with TRBJ1-6; tentative D call: TRBD1 (6 bases). This CDR3 region has 15 residues. Germline CDR1 and CDR2: SGHTA and FQGNSA. With 4 bases removed from V and 5 bases from J, the gap between germline ends came to 12 bases. The CDR3 sequence: CASSWGQGNNSPLHF. CDR3 bases: TGTGCCAGCAGCTGGGGGCAGGGGAATAATTCACCCCTCCACTTT.

This chain connects TRBV7-8 to TRBJ2-1; 8 nucleotides match TRBD2. V shed 1 base, J shed 1 base, and the junction held 6 bases outside the gene matches. This CDR3 spans 17 amino acids. Germline V gives CDR1 SGHVS, CDR2 FQNEAQ. CDR3 DNA: TGTGCCAGCAGCTTAGGAGGGGCTAGCGGGTCCTACAATGAGCAGTTCTTC. It is translated as CASSLGGASGSYNEQFF.

This clone is a singleton in its sample. The gene calls are TRBV11-2 and TRBJ1-1; tentative D call: TRBD1 (5 bases). The CDR3 consists of 15 residues. Per the germline V gene, CDR1 is SGHAT and CDR2 is FQNNGV. The germline V and J ends were trimmed by 3 bases and 0 bases, with 11 bases remaining between them. In nucleotides, the CDR3 is TGTGCCAGCAGCTTGGGGGGGGAGTTGAACACTGAAGCTTTCTTT. It translates to CASSLGGELNTEAFF.